This T cell receptor beta chain was identified in a study of blood T cell repertoires in COVID-19. Whole-study context: From T cells, B-cell-depleted T cells, or PBMCs came the material, which was cDNA or gDNA.

CDR1 is MNHEY and CDR2 is SVGEGT in the germline V gene. J was trimmed by 7 bases and V by 4 bases; bases with no gene match: 8. The CDR3 runs 15 residues. Libraries were prepared by immunoSEQ multiplex PCR; TCRdb keeps only in-frame clonotypes and omits some of them. The sample lists 200,000 to 300,000 clones, around 88% occurring once. Sequenced: peripheral blood. The V gene is TRBV6-2 or TRBV6-3, the J gene TRBJ2-1, with 9 bases fitting TRBD2. This TCR derives from a man older than 75 with acute or convalescent COVID-19. In DNA form, the CDR3 reads TGTGCCAGCAGTTTAAGGGGACTAGCTTATAATGAGCAGTTCTTC. Translated, it gives CASSLRGLAYNEQFF.